A single sample is the source of the 25 T cell receptor beta chains below, sequenced in a study of Graves' ophthalmopathy and Graves' hyperthyroidism. Amplification of the TCR beta CDR3 regions used RNA transcripts (as template). HTBI-primed RT-PCR formed the first round, and a multiplex PCR formed the second. TCRdb processed the multiplex PCR reads anew with MiXCR; each CDR3 protein has one entry. Among about 700,000 distinct CDR3 sequences listed, around 40% were seen once. The sequenced sample consisted of peripheral blood. Receptors originate from an adult man with Graves' ophthalmopathy.

The J gene is TRBJ1-2, the V gene TRBV29-1, with D possibly TRBD1 on 5 matching bases. Trimming cost V 8 bases and J 3 bases, with 16 bases left between them. Germline-derived CDR1 and CDR2 are SQVTM and ANQGSEA. The CDR3 totals 13 residues. The CDR3 sequence is CSSGGLGDYGYTF. As DNA, the CDR3 is TGCAGCAGTGGAGGATTAGGGGACTATGGCTACACCTTC.

The chain recombines TRBV24-1 with TRBJ1-5; 8 bases are shared with TRBD1. After removal of 4 bases from V and 5 bases from J, the junction contained 9 bases not matched to a gene. In germline, CDR1 is KGHDR, CDR2 SFDVKD. This CDR3 has 16 residues. CDR3 in amino acids: CATSEGQGPGDQPQHF. The CDR3 DNA reads TGTGCCACCAGTGAAGGACAGGGTCCCGGGGATCAGCCCCAGCATTTT.

The V gene is TRBV7-9, the J gene TRBJ2-2; D ambiguous. V was shortened by 4 bases and J by 3 bases, with 9 bases between the two germline ends. CDR3 length: 14 amino acids. The germline CDR1 and CDR2 sequences are SEHNR and FQNEAQ (reference sequence). The CDR3 region is CASSSGTYTGELFF. For the CDR3, the DNA is TGTGCCAGCAGCTCTGGTACTTACACCGGGGAGCTGTTTTTT.

The chain uses TRBV25-1 and TRBJ1-6, with 11 bases identical to TRBD1. CDR1 and CDR2 (germline): MGHDK, SYGVNS. V was clipped by 5 bases and J by 9 bases; unmatched bases: 6. This CDR3 is built from 15 residues. The CDR3 DNA is TGTGCCAGCAGTCTTTCCGGGACAGGGGGTTCACCCCTCCACTTT. Protein: CASSLSGTGGSPLHF.

There are a few counts of this clonotype. The V gene is TRBV29-1, the J gene TRBJ2-7, with D maybe TRBD2 (6 bases). The CDR3 runs to 12 residues. V was shortened by 3 bases and J by 4 bases, with 10 bases between the two germline ends. Germline V gene lookup returns CDR1 SQVTM and CDR2 ANQGSEA. The CDR3, as DNA: TGCAGCGTTGAGGAGGGGACTTACGAGCAGTACTTC. Translated: CSVEEGTYEQYF.

J is TRBJ2-5 and V is TRBV7-9; tentatively, D is TRBD2 (6 bases). The V gene's germline CDR1 is SEHNR and CDR2 FQNEAQ (reference sequence). There are 14 residues in the CDR3. V was cut by 5 bases and J by 5 bases, with 15 bases left in between. CDR3 DNA sequence: TGTGCCAGCAGCCCAATGGGGGGTTGGGAGACCCAGTACTTC. It is translated as CASSPMGGWETQYF.

This clonotype was detected only a few times. The chain couples TRBV12-5 to TRBJ1-2, with TRBD1 as a possible D gene (5 bases). Trimming shortened V by 0 bases and J by 7 bases, and 15 bases separated the two germline ends. This CDR3 has 15 residues. Per germline, CDR1 LGHNT and CDR2 FRNRAP. The CDR3 sequence: CASGLVSRGISGYTF. The DNA for the CDR3 is TGTGCTAGTGGTTTGGTATCGAGGGGAATCAGTGGCTACACCTTC. Full variable domain (missing parts from reference TRBV12-5 and TRBJ1-2): DARVTQTPRHKVTEMGQEVTMRCQPILGHNTVFWYRQTMMQGLELLAYFRNRAPLDDSGMPKDRFSAEMPDATLATLKIQPSEPRDSAVYFCASGLVSRGISGYTFGSGTRLTVV.

This sequence joins TRBV20-1 and TRBJ1-2, with a possible D match to TRBD1 (6 bases). CDR3 size: 13 residues. V lost 6 bases, J lost 4 bases, and 15 bases lay in between. Germline V gene sequence: CDR1 DFQATT, CDR2 SNEGSKA (reference sequence). The CDR3 nucleotides are TGCAGTGCCGAAAACAGGGATCGCTATGGCTACACCTTC. The encoded protein is CSAENRDRYGYTF.

This clonotype was counted only a few times. The chain carries TRBV5-8 and TRBJ1-2; 7 nucleotides match TRBD1. J was trimmed by 4 bases and V by 4 bases; bases with no gene match: 4. CDR3 length equals 13 residues. CDR1 SGHTS and CDR2 YDEGEE come from the germline V gene. CDR3 residues: CASSRDSTYGYTF. CDR3 DNA sequence: TGTGCCAGCAGCCGGGACAGTACCTATGGCTACACCTTC.

This clonotype was recorded once. A much larger clone sits a single nucleotide away, making a read error possible. The CDR3 region has the DNA TGTGCCAGCAGCTCAGATGTAGAGACCCAGCATTTT. The encoded protein is CASSSDVETQHF. The chain employs TRBV7-9 and TRBJ1-5; no reliable D call. The CDR3 runs 12 residues. V was trimmed by 4 bases and J by 11 bases, leaving 12 bases between them. Germline loops: CDR1 SEHNR, CDR2 FQNEAQ (reference sequence).

There are a few counts of this clonotype. V and J are TRBV20-1 and TRBJ1-2; tentatively, D is TRBD1 (5 bases). V dropped 6 bases and J dropped 6 bases, with 23 bases sitting between them. This CDR3 has 15 residues. CDR1 and CDR2 from the germline V gene are DFQATT and SNEGSKA (reference sequence). The CDR3 here is CSALRGGPRGNGYTF. CDR3 sequence (DNA): TGCAGTGCCCTTCGGGGGGGTCCAAGGGGAAATGGCTACACCTTC.

The chain recombines TRBV14 with TRBJ1-4; 8 bases are a match to TRBD1. The junction had 9 bases not matched to a gene; V was cut back by 5 bases and J by 7 bases. The CDR3 is 15 residues long. Germline V CDR1 and CDR2: SGHDN, FVKESK. The CDR3 here is CASSVVGQGSEKLFF. The CDR3 DNA sequence: TGTGCCAGCAGCGTGGTTGGACAGGGTTCTGAAAAACTGTTTTTT.

The V call is TRBV6-2 or TRBV6-3, the J call TRBJ2-7; 9 bases are shared with TRBD2. The CDR3 sequence is 14 residues long. Germline V gives CDR1 MNHEY, CDR2 SVGEGT. J lost 0 bases, V lost 7 bases, and 4 bases had no gene match. CDR3 residues: CASMREGSSYEQYF. The CDR3 DNA reads as TGTGCCAGCATGCGGGAGGGGAGCTCCTACGAGCAGTACTTC.

A remark on this clonotype: One junction end does not reproduce the germline sequence, and a read error may be involved. V usage is TRBV10-3 and J usage is TRBJ1-5, with a weak D call TRBD1 (6 bases). Germline V gives CDR1 ENHRY, CDR2 SYGVKD. The CDR3 consists of 16 residues. CDR3 sequence: CASSYSGGSRNQPQHF. The CDR3 DNA is TGTGCCAGCAGTTATTCTGGGGGCTCTCGCAATCAGCCCCAGCATTTT.

The V and J genes are TRBV25-1 and TRBJ1-1; D gene unclear. This CDR3 spans 12 amino acids. The germline V gene has CDR1 MGHDK and CDR2 SYGVNS. V lost 8 bases and J lost 0, with 7 bases in between. The CDR3 loop is CASLILNTEAFF. The CDR3 DNA sequence: TGTGCCAGCTTGATACTGAACACTGAAGCTTTCTTT.

This sequence joins TRBV2 and TRBJ2-7, with TRBD2 matching 13 bases. V shed 11 bases and J 7 bases; nucleotides not matched to a gene: 17. Germline-derived CDR1 and CDR2 are SNHLY and FYNNEI. CDR3 length: 16 amino acids. CDR3 amino acids: CAWSPPTSGGAGEQYF. CDR3 DNA sequence: TGTGCCTGGAGTCCCCCCACTAGCGGGGGGGCGGGAGAGCAGTACTTC.

The rearrangement links TRBV29-1 to TRBJ1-4; D is possibly TRBD1 (5 bases). The CDR3 loop spans 13 amino acids. Trimming removed 8 bases from V and 2 bases from J, with 12 bases in between. Per the germline V gene, CDR1 is SQVTM and CDR2 is ANQGSEA. The CDR3: CSLAGETNEKLFF. The CDR3 coding sequence is TGCAGCTTAGCGGGGGAGACTAATGAAAAACTGTTTTTT. Full variable domain (missing parts from reference TRBV29-1 and TRBJ1-4): SAVISQKPSRDICQRGTSLTIQCQVDSQVTMMFWYRQQPGQSLTLIATANQGSEATYESGFVIDKFPISRPNLTFSTLTVSNMSPEDSSIYLCSLAGETNEKLFFGSGTQLSVL.

In this sample, this clonotype turned up a few times. One junction end does not reproduce the germline sequence, and a read error may be involved. The chain links TRBV10-3 to TRBJ2-7; possibly TRBD1 for D (6 bases). The germline gives CDR1 ENHRY, CDR2 SYGVKD. The CDR3 runs to 15 residues. CDR3 sequence: CASSYGTPGTYEQYF. The DNA of the CDR3 is TGTGCCAGCAGTTACGGGACACCTGGGACCTACGAGCAGTACTTC.

The chain recombines TRBV20-1 with TRBJ1-1; TRBD1 is a possible D gene (6 bases). Germline lookup yields CDR1 DFQATT and CDR2 SNEGSKA (reference sequence). Trimming pared 3 bases from V and 3 bases from J, leaving 14 bases between. The CDR3 runs 14 residues. The CDR3 loop reads CSARGMRGDTEAFF. Here the CDR3 DNA reads TGCAGTGCTAGGGGGATGAGGGGGGACACTGAAGCTTTCTTT.

The CDR3 DNA reads as TGTGCCAGCAGCTCCTCGATTGAGGGTCAGCCCCAGCATTTT. It translates to CASSSSIEGQPQHF. J is TRBJ1-5 and V is TRBV5-8; no firm D call. The CDR3 runs 14 residues. Germline lookup yields CDR1 SGHTS and CDR2 YDEGEE. Trimming shortened V by 3 bases and J by 6 bases, and 13 bases separated the two germline ends.

The rearrangement joins TRBV9 to TRBJ2-5; the match to TRBD1 covers 7 bases. V lost 3 bases to trimming and J lost 4 bases; unmatched junction nucleotides: 9. This CDR3 has 15 amino acids. CDR1 is SGDLS and CDR2 is YYNGEE in the germline V gene. CDR3 sequence reads: CASSEGTGTVETQYF. For the CDR3, the DNA is TGTGCCAGCAGCGAGGGGACCGGGACAGTAGAGACCCAGTACTTC. Full variable domain (missing parts from reference TRBV9 and TRBJ2-5): DSGVTQTPKHLITATGQRVTLRCSPRSGDLSVYWYQQSLDQGLQFLIQYYNGEERAKGNILERFSAQQFPDLHSELNLSSLELGDSALYFCASSEGTGTVETQYFGPGTRLLVL.

The rearrangement joins TRBV5-1 to TRBJ1-1; 8 positions match TRBD1. The trim removed 4 bases at V and 4 bases at J, leaving 9 bases unmatched. The germline V gene has CDR1 SGHRS and CDR2 YFSETQ. The CDR3 runs 15 residues. The CDR3 nucleotides read TGCGCCAGCAGCCCCCCAGGACAGGGATCCACTGAAGCTTTCTTT. Translating it yields CASSPPGQGSTEAFF.

The table lists this clonotype with a few counts. The chain links TRBV10-3 to TRBJ1-5; 7 positions agree with TRBD1. V gave up 10 bases and J gave up 6 bases; unmatched junction bases: 12. The CDR3 loop spans 14 amino acids. Germline V gives CDR1 ENHRY, CDR2 SYGVKD. This chain's CDR3 is CASRMGTVGQPQHF. Written as DNA, the CDR3 is TGTGCCAGCAGGATGGGGACAGTGGGTCAGCCCCAGCATTTT.

The CDR3, as DNA: TGTGCCAGCAGCCCCGATGGGGACAGGGGCTTTTACGAGCAGTACTTC. The encoded protein is CASSPDGDRGFYEQYF. This chain links TRBV7-3 with TRBJ2-7; 10 bases are a match to TRBD1. The germline CDR1 and CDR2 sequences are SGHTA and FQGTGA. This CDR3 region has 16 residues. V was clipped by 5 bases and J by 4 bases; unmatched bases: 11.

As to this clonotype: An end of the junction differs from the germline gene, which may be a read error. The CDR3: CASSWSTGVYEQYF. For the CDR3, the DNA is TGTGCCAGCAGTTGGAGTACTGGCGTCTACGAGCAGTACTTC. The rearrangement joins TRBV10-3 to TRBJ2-7; D is ambiguous. Germline CDR1 and CDR2: ENHRY and SYGVKD. This CDR3 region has 14 residues.